Below, 26 T cell receptor beta chains from the same sample are listed, as sequenced in a study of blood T cell repertoires in COVID-19. Generated by immunoSEQ multiplex PCR, the TCRdb table keeps only in-frame clones and is missing some. The profile shows over 200,000 clones, roughly 89% of them singletons. What was sequenced was peripheral blood. The receptors come from a man aged 55 to 70 who had recovered from COVID-19.

The J gene is TRBJ2-5, the V gene TRBV5-1, with D possibly matching TRBD1 (5 bases). This CDR3 is 15 amino acids long. Germline CDR1 reads SGHRS; CDR2 reads YFSETQ. V lost 4 bases, J lost 1 base, and 14 bases lay in between. This chain's CDR3 is CASSRRTRVQETQYF. DNA for the CDR3: TGCGCCAGCAGCCGACGGACAAGAGTCCAAGAGACCCAGTACTTC.

This clone was counted a single time. The V and J genes are TRBV5-4 and TRBJ1-2, with D tentatively TRBD1 (5 bases). The CDR3 extends over 18 amino acids. Germline-derived CDR1 and CDR2 are SGHNT and YYREEE (reference sequence). Trimming took 0 bases from V and 6 from J, leaving 24 bases between them. The CDR3 sequence is CASSLAVFRAAGNHGYTF. The CDR3 nucleotides are TGTGCCAGCAGCTTGGCCGTATTTCGCGCGGCAGGGAATCATGGCTACACCTTC.

The V and J genes are TRBV5-8 and TRBJ2-5; a possible D gene is TRBD2 (6 bases). Germline V gene sequence: CDR1 SGHTS, CDR2 YDEGEE. The V end was cut by 2 bases, the J end by 4 bases, with 12 bases between. This CDR3 contains 14 residues. The CDR3, as DNA: TGTGCCAGCAGCTTTGGAGGGAAAGGAGAGACCCAGTACTTC. Its translation is CASSFGGKGETQYF.

The chain recombines TRBV5-1 with TRBJ2-3, with D hard to call. Germline assignment: CDR1 SGHRS and CDR2 YFSETQ. This CDR3 contains 14 residues. Trimming stripped 4 bases from V and 5 bases from J, with 14 bases between. The CDR3 here is CASSGGAMGDTQYF. As DNA, the CDR3 is TGCGCCAGCAGCGGCGGAGCGATGGGAGATACGCAGTATTTT. The whole variable domain, remainder taken from reference TRBV5-1 and TRBJ2-3, is KAGVTQTPRYLIKTRGQQVTLSCSPISGHRSVSWYQQTPGQGLQFLFEYFSETQRNKGNFPGRFSGRQFSNSRSEMNVSTLELGDSALYLCASSGGAMGDTQYFGPGTRLTVL.

The CDR3 reads CASSQQGAYYGYTF. The CDR3 DNA follows: TGTGCCAGCAGTCAACAGGGGGCTTACTATGGCTACACCTTC. V usage is TRBV28 and J usage is TRBJ1-2; 9 nucleotides match TRBD1. V shed 5 bases and J 3 bases; nucleotides not matched to a gene: 4. This CDR3 has 14 residues. Per the germline V gene, CDR1 is MDHEN and CDR2 is SYDVKM.

This CDR3 is CASRTRGSGKNIQYF. In DNA form, the CDR3 reads TGTGCCAGCAGGACCAGGGGATCGGGCAAAAACATTCAGTACTTC. The gene calls are TRBV27 and TRBJ2-4, with a weak D call TRBD1 (6 bases). The germline V and J ends were trimmed by 6 bases and 3 bases, with 15 bases remaining between them. This CDR3 is built from 15 residues. Germline CDR1 is MNHEY and CDR2 is SMNVEV (reference sequence).

V usage is TRBV21-1 and J usage is TRBJ2-4; the table's TRBD1 call for D was not verified on the DNA. TRBV21-1 is a listed pseudogene. This CDR3 contains 17 residues. In DNA form, the CDR3 reads TGTGCCAGCAGCTCTCTGACAGACCCTGCGACCAAAAACATTCAGTACTTC. As protein: CASSSLTDPATKNIQYF.

V is TRBV11-2 and J is TRBJ2-7, with a tentative D call TRBD1 (6 bases). The CDR3 contains 13 residues. Germline V lookup: CDR1 SGHAT, CDR2 FQNNGV. V was pared by 3 bases and J by 0 bases, with 6 bases between. The chain's CDR3 is CASSLDSSYEQYF. Here the CDR3 DNA reads TGTGCCAGCAGCTTGGACAGCTCCTACGAGCAGTACTTC.

This chain's CDR3 is CASSYLTVANTGELFF. CDR3 in DNA: TGTGCCAGCAGTTACTTGACTGTTGCGAACACCGGGGAGCTGTTTTTT. V is TRBV28 and J is TRBJ2-2; D is unclear. With 4 bases removed from V and 0 bases from J, the gap between germline ends came to 12 bases. Germline V gene lookup returns CDR1 MDHEN and CDR2 SYDVKM. CDR3 length: 16 residues.

This clone has only one observation. V and J are TRBV7-9 and TRBJ2-1; 7 bases line up with TRBD2. CDR1 and CDR2 from the germline V gene are SEHNR and FQNEAQ (reference sequence). V lost 5 bases to trimming and J lost 1 base; unmatched junction nucleotides: 2. CDR3 length: 14 residues. The CDR3 sequence: CASSRGESYNEQFF. The CDR3 DNA is TGTGCCAGCAGCCGGGGGGAATCCTACAATGAGCAGTTCTTC.

This clone came up once. The gene calls are TRBV28 and TRBJ1-5; D possibly corresponds to TRBD1 (6 bases). The ends were cut back, 2 bases at V and 4 bases at J, with 9 bases in the middle. This CDR3 is 14 amino acids long. Per germline, CDR1 MDHEN and CDR2 SYDVKM. CDR3 sequence (DNA): TGTGCCAGCAGTTTAGCGGACAGAAATCAGCCCCAGCATTTT. Residues: CASSLADRNQPQHF. Complete variable domain (other parts from reference TRBV28 and TRBJ1-5): DVKVTQSSRYLVKRTGEKVFLECVQDMDHENMFWYRQDPGLGLRLIYFSYDVKMKEKGDIPEGYSVSREKKERFSLILESASTNQTSMYLCASSLADRNQPQHFGDGTRLSIL.

Only a few counts were recorded for this clone. V is TRBV28 and J is TRBJ1-1, with TRBD1 identical over 7 bases. After removal of 5 bases from V and 3 bases from J, the junction contained 9 bases not matched to a gene. The germline V gene has CDR1 MDHEN and CDR2 SYDVKM. The CDR3 loop spans 15 amino acids. CDR3 sequence (DNA): TGTGCCAGCAGTAAACAGGGGCCCTCCTACACTGAAGCTTTCTTT. Its protein is CASSKQGPSYTEAFF.

This chain connects TRBV2 to TRBJ2-5, with D hard to call. V lost 6 bases, J lost 4 bases, and 15 bases lay in between. Germline V gene data show CDR1 as SNHLY and CDR2 as FYNNEI. CDR3 length: 14 amino acids. The CDR3 DNA sequence: TGTGCCAGCAGCCTATCCTTAGTCGCAGAGACCCAGTACTTC. It specifies CASSLSLVAETQYF.

The chain employs TRBV13 and TRBJ1-3, with D tentatively TRBD1 (5 bases). CDR3 length: 17 residues. V gave up 6 bases and J gave up 0 bases, with 18 bases separating them. CDR1 is PRHDT, CDR2 FYEKMQ, per germline (reference sequence). CDR3 in DNA: TGTGCCAGCAGTTTATGGGGGGTAGTAAGCTCTGGAAACACCATATATTTT. Its protein is CASSLWGVVSSGNTIYF.

V usage is TRBV7-8 and J usage is TRBJ1-1, with D possibly being TRBD1 (6 bases). The V gene's germline CDR1 is SGHVS and CDR2 FQNEAQ. Trimming removed 5 bases from V and 3 bases from J, with 13 bases in between. The CDR3 runs to 14 residues. The CDR3, as DNA: TGTGCCAGCAGCATCAGACAGGAAGACACTGAAGCTTTCTTT. This codes for CASSIRQEDTEAFF.

V gene TRBV3-1 (or the pseudogene TRBV3-2) combines with J gene TRBJ2-1, with 16 bases identical to TRBD2. The trim removed 4 bases at V and 9 bases at J, leaving 3 bases unmatched. Per the germline V gene, CDR1 is LGHDT and CDR2 is YNNKEL (reference sequence). This CDR3 has 15 residues. This chain's CDR3 is CASSLGTSGGGEQFF. The CDR3 DNA follows: TGTGCCAGCAGCCTCGGGACTAGCGGGGGGGGTGAGCAGTTCTTC.

For this clone: Other nucleotide sequences from this sample produce the same CDR3. V is TRBV6-2 or TRBV6-3 and J is TRBJ1-2, with no clear D. Germline V gives CDR1 MNHEY, CDR2 SVGEGT. Between the trimmed V and J ends, which lost 0 bases and 3 bases, there was a span of 5 bases. CDR3 length: 13 residues. Here the CDR3 DNA reads TGTGCCAGCAGTTACTCTGGAGACTATGGCTACACCTTC. This codes for CASSYSGDYGYTF.

The V call is TRBV4-2, the J call TRBJ1-2; 7 nucleotides agree with TRBD1. The germline gives CDR1 LGHNA, CDR2 YNFKEQ. CDR3 length: 14 amino acids. The V and J ends lost 4 bases and 0 bases, in that order; junction bases with no gene match: 2. The CDR3 loop is CASSPGQANYGYTF. CDR3 sequence (DNA): TGTGCCAGCAGCCCCGGACAGGCTAACTATGGCTACACCTTC.

This chain connects TRBV15 to TRBJ2-7, with 7 bases lining up with TRBD1. The germline gives CDR1 LNHNV, CDR2 YYDKDF (reference sequence). Trimming took 3 bases from V and 7 from J; bases not matched to a gene: 12. The CDR3 is 15 amino acids. The chain's CDR3 is CATSRETGITLEQYF. CDR3 bases: TGTGCCACCAGCAGGGAGACAGGGATTACGCTGGAGCAGTACTTC.

The rearrangement uses TRBV3-1 (or the pseudogene TRBV3-2) and TRBJ2-3; 8 bases map to TRBD1. The CDR3 contains 13 residues. Unmatched junction bases numbered 6, after V lost 2 bases and J lost 11 bases. Germline V lookup: CDR1 LGHDT, CDR2 YNNKEL (reference sequence). The CDR3, as DNA: TGTGCCAGCAGCCAACAGGACAGGGTTCGGCAGTATTTT. This gives the protein CASSQQDRVRQYF.

The chain is built from TRBV27 and TRBJ1-5; 9 nucleotides match TRBD1. CDR3 length: 15 amino acids. J lost 4 bases, V lost 2 bases, and 3 bases had no gene match. Germline V gene sequence: CDR1 MNHEY, CDR2 SMNVEV (reference sequence). In DNA form, the CDR3 reads TGTGCCAGCAGTTTAGGGACAGGGTTTAATCAGCCCCAGCATTTT. As protein: CASSLGTGFNQPQHF.

The rearrangement uses TRBV19 and TRBJ2-7; D might be TRBD1 (5 bases). V lost 8 bases and J 1 base, leaving 12 bases between the germline ends. This CDR3 comprises 13 residues. Germline assignment: CDR1 LNHDA and CDR2 SQIVND (reference sequence). The CDR3: CASGLRGSYEQYF. The CDR3 nucleotides read TGTGCCAGTGGCCTAAGGGGATCCTACGAGCAGTACTTC. Looking up the rest from reference TRBV19 and TRBJ2-7 gives the full variable domain: DGGITQSPKYLFRKEGQNVTLSCEQNLNHDAMYWYRQDPGQGLRLIYYSQIVNDFQKGDIAEGYSVSREKKESFPLTVTSAQKNPTAFYLCASGLRGSYEQYFGPGTRLTVT.

V usage is TRBV11-2 and J usage is TRBJ2-1; the D gene is possibly TRBD2 (5 bases). The CDR3 length is 15 residues. Between the trimmed V and J ends, which lost 0 bases and 0 bases, there was a span of 6 bases. Germline-derived CDR1 and CDR2 are SGHAT and FQNNGV. CDR3 nucleotide sequence: TGTGCCAGCAGCTTAGAGGGGAGCTCCTACAATGAGCAGTTCTTC. Encoded protein: CASSLEGSSYNEQFF.

The genes are TRBV19 and TRBJ1-5; D gene unclear. This CDR3 is 13 amino acids long. The V and J ends lost 1 base and 4 bases respectively, with 5 bases between them. The germline V gene encodes CDR1 LNHDA and CDR2 SQIVND (reference sequence). This CDR3 reads CASSIARNQPQHF. The CDR3 nucleotides read TGTGCCAGTAGTATAGCCAGAAATCAGCCCCAGCATTTT.

The rearrangement uses TRBV19 and TRBJ2-2; 7 bases fit TRBD1. V was pared by 5 bases and J by 2 bases, with 5 bases of the junction left unmatched. Germline CDR1 is LNHDA and CDR2 is SQIVND (reference sequence). The CDR3 runs 15 residues. Written as DNA, the CDR3 is TGTGCCAGTAGTTCAAGACAGGGAAACACCGGGGAGCTGTTTTTT. This gives the protein CASSSRQGNTGELFF.

The gene calls are TRBV7-2 and TRBJ2-7; TRBD2 matches 12 bases. Germline loops: CDR1 SGHTA, CDR2 FQGNSA. This CDR3 comprises 18 residues. V lost 1 base to trimming and J lost 4 bases; unmatched junction nucleotides: 11. The CDR3 reads CASSLVSASGRASYEQYF. CDR3 DNA: TGTGCCAGCAGCTTAGTATCCGCTAGCGGGAGGGCCTCGTACGAGCAGTACTTC.